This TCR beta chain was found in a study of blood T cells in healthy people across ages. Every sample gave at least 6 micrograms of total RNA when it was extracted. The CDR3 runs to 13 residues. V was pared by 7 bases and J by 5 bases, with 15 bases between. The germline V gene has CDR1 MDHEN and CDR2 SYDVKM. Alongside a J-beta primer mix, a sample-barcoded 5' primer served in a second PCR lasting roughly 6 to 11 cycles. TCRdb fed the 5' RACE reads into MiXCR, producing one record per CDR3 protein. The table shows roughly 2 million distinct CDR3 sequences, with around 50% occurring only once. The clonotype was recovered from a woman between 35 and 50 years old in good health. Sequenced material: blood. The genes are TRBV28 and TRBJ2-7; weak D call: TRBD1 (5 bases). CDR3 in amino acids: CASIDLIGDEQYF. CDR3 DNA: TGTGCCAGCATCGATTTAATAGGGGACGAGCAGTACTTC.